Following are 23 T cell receptor beta chains from one sample sequenced in a study of cytotoxic CD8 clonotypes in ibrutinib-treated CLL. Assay used: immunoSEQ multiplex PCR; TCRdb lists only in-frame clones, some missing. Among 130,000 or so clones listed, over 60% were seen once. The sequenced sample was PBMCs, obtained after 12 months of ibrutinib treatment. Source of these receptors: a human donor with chronic lymphocytic leukemia.

This clone was observed a few times. The chain couples TRBV6-6 to TRBJ2-2, with a tentative D call TRBD2 (5 bases). The V end lost 2 bases, the J end lost 6 bases, and 16 bases lay between the germline ends. The CDR3 runs 16 residues. The germline V gene has CDR1 MNHNY and CDR2 SVGAGI (reference sequence). CDR3 sequence reads: CASSYTDSPRSGELFF. The CDR3 DNA follows: TGTGCCAGCAGTTACACGGACTCTCCTAGATCCGGGGAGCTGTTTTTT.

This clone was observed once. The chain recombines TRBV6-6 with TRBJ2-7; TRBD1 might be the D (5 bases). The V and J ends lost 2 bases and 6 bases respectively, with 17 bases between them. This CDR3 region has 15 residues. Germline lookup yields CDR1 MNHNY and CDR2 SVGAGI (reference sequence). CDR3: CASSYTVQGKSEQYF. For the CDR3, the DNA is TGTGCCAGCAGTTACACAGTTCAGGGAAAGTCCGAGCAGTACTTC.

As for this clone: A junction boundary mismatches the germline segment, possibly from a read error. This chain uses TRBV2 with TRBJ2-7; 9 bases map to TRBD2. Germline V lookup: CDR1 SNHLY, CDR2 FYNNEI. The CDR3 consists of 15 residues. The CDR3 DNA follows: TGTACCAGCAGTGAAGAGACTAGCGGATTCTACGAGCAGTACTTC. This codes for CTSSEETSGFYEQYF.

The DNA of the CDR3 is TGTGCCAGCAGCGTAGAAGGGGTCGGATGGGCAGATACGCAGTATTTT. This encodes CASSVEGVGWADTQYF. This chain links TRBV9 with TRBJ2-3, with D possibly matching TRBD1 (5 bases). V lost 0 bases and J 4 bases, leaving 15 bases between the germline ends. Germline CDR1 reads SGDLS; CDR2 reads YYNGEE. This CDR3 region has 16 residues.

This chain joins TRBV7-6 and TRBJ1-5; D call uncertain. Trimming cost V 5 bases and J 0 bases, with 5 bases left between them. The germline V gene encodes CDR1 SGHVS and CDR2 FNYEAQ. There are 13 residues in the CDR3. As DNA, the CDR3 is TGTGCCAGCAGCGTTTTTAGCAATCAGCCCCAGCATTTT. This encodes CASSVFSNQPQHF.

This clone was seen a few times. The V and J genes are TRBV4-2 and TRBJ1-2; 8 positions match TRBD1. CDR3 size: 16 residues. The V gene end was trimmed by 1 base and the J gene end by 1 base; junction bases not matched to a gene: 5. In germline, CDR1 is LGHNA, CDR2 YNFKEQ. The CDR3 region has the DNA TGTGCCAGCAGCCAAGTGGGACAGGAAATTAACTATGGCTACACCTTC. It encodes CASSQVGQEINYGYTF.

The chain recombines TRBV5-1 with TRBJ2-5, with a tentative D call TRBD2 (6 bases). CDR3 length: 13 amino acids. From germline, CDR1 is SGHRS and CDR2 YFSETQ. V dropped 0 bases and J dropped 5 bases, with 8 bases sitting between them. The CDR3 sequence: CASSLASDETQYF. The CDR3 DNA is TGCGCCAGCAGCTTGGCTAGCGACGAGACCCAGTACTTC. Filled out from reference TRBV5-1 and TRBJ2-5, the complete variable domain reads KAGVTQTPRYLIKTRGQQVTLSCSPISGHRSVSWYQQTPGQGLQFLFEYFSETQRNKGNFPGRFSGRQFSNSRSEMNVSTLELGDSALYLCASSLASDETQYFGPGTRLLVL.

Only one count was recorded for this clone. The chain couples TRBV4-1 to TRBJ2-3; D not resolved. V gave up 4 bases and J gave up 0 bases, with 5 bases separating them. This CDR3 region has 13 residues. Germline lookup yields CDR1 MGHRA and CDR2 YSYEKL. CDR3 DNA sequence: TGCGCCAGCAGCCGAGTTAGCACAGATACGCAGTATTTT. This translates into CASSRVSTDTQYF.

This sequence joins TRBV18 and TRBJ1-1, with TRBD1 identical over 8 bases. CDR3 length: 15 residues. Germline-derived CDR1 and CDR2 are KGHSH and LQKENI. Unmatched junction bases numbered 7, after V lost 3 bases and J lost 4 bases. The CDR3 protein is CASSPTRGLSTEAFF. CDR3 DNA sequence: TGTGCCAGCTCACCCACCAGGGGGCTGAGCACTGAAGCTTTCTTT. Together with reference TRBV18 and TRBJ1-1, the CDR3 gives the full variable domain: NAGVMQNPRHLVRRRGQEARLRCSPMKGHSHVYWYRQLPEEGLKFMVYLQKENIIDESGMPKERFSAEFPKEGPSILRIQQVVRGDSAAYFCASSPTRGLSTEAFFGQGTRLTVV.

J is TRBJ1-3 and V is TRBV5-4, with D hard to call. Germline V lookup: CDR1 SGHNT, CDR2 YYREEE (reference sequence). Trimming left V 4 bases short and J 1 base short, with 21 bases between. The CDR3 covers 18 residues. This chain's CDR3 is CASSPKAQMEESGNTIYF. CDR3 bases: TGTGCCAGCAGCCCGAAGGCGCAGATGGAAGAGTCTGGAAACACCATATATTTT. Complete variable domain (other parts from reference TRBV5-4 and TRBJ1-3): ETGVTQSPTHLIKTRGQQVTLRCSSQSGHNTVSWYQQALGQGPQFIFQYYREEENGRGNFPPRFSGLQFPNYSSELNVNALELDDSALYLCASSPKAQMEESGNTIYFGEGSWLTVV.

The V and J genes are TRBV7-9 and TRBJ1-1, with 11 bases matching TRBD1. In germline, CDR1 is SEHNR, CDR2 FQNEAQ (reference sequence). V was clipped by 4 bases and J by 4 bases; unmatched bases: 2. The CDR3 runs 14 residues. The CDR3 DNA sequence: TGTGCCAGCAGCTCCGGACAGGGGGCCACTGAAGCTTTCTTT. Protein product: CASSSGQGATEAFF.

The CDR3 region has the DNA TGTGCCAGCAGCCCCAGTGGTGTGCCGGGAAACACCATATATTTT. Translated, it gives CASSPSGVPGNTIYF. This rearrangement joins TRBV4-2 to TRBJ1-3; D is uncertain. Germline assignment: CDR1 LGHNA and CDR2 YNFKEQ. CDR3 length: 15 residues. V dropped 4 bases and J dropped 4 bases, with 14 bases sitting between them.

V usage is TRBV2 and J usage is TRBJ2-1; 8 bases align to TRBD2. Germline-derived CDR1 and CDR2 are SNHLY and FYNNEI. J was trimmed by 9 bases and V by 5 bases; bases with no gene match: 3. The CDR3 is 12 residues long. The CDR3 DNA reads TGTGCCAGCAGTCGTAGCGGGACTGAGCAGTTCTTC. Its protein is CASSRSGTEQFF.

V usage is TRBV11-2 and J usage is TRBJ1-2, with D possibly TRBD1 on 6 matching bases. Per the germline V gene, CDR1 is SGHAT and CDR2 is FQNNGV. The CDR3 sequence is 17 residues long. V gave up 5 bases and J gave up 4 bases, with 23 bases separating them. CDR3 protein: CASSPPGRGATAYGYTF. The DNA for the CDR3 is TGTGCCAGCAGCCCACCCGGGCGGGGGGCGACGGCCTATGGCTACACCTTC.

The chain carries TRBV18 and TRBJ2-3, with 7 nucleotides matching TRBD1. The CDR3 length is 15 residues. Germline CDR1 KGHSH, CDR2 LQKENI. V was pared by 0 bases and J by 5 bases, with 5 bases of the junction left unmatched. The CDR3 nucleotides read TGTGCCAGCTCACCACCGGGACAGCGTAAAGATACGCAGTATTTT. Residues: CASSPPGQRKDTQYF.

V usage is TRBV2 and J usage is TRBJ2-2; D gene unclear. CDR3 length equals 13 residues. Germline-derived CDR1 and CDR2 are SNHLY and FYNNEI. V lost 4 bases and J 1 base, leaving 4 bases between the germline ends. CDR3 nucleotide sequence: TGTGCCAGCAGTGTCTGGAACACCGGGGAGCTGTTTTTT. Its translation: CASSVWNTGELFF.

V usage is TRBV5-1 and J usage is TRBJ2-1; tentatively, D is TRBD1 or TRBD2 (5 bases each). V was clipped by 0 bases and J by 4 bases, with 11 bases between them. The CDR3 length is 15 residues. Germline loops: CDR1 SGHRS, CDR2 YFSETQ. The CDR3 DNA reads as TGCGCCAGCAGCTTGGCGGGACCTACGTACAATGAGCAGTTCTTC. This gives the protein CASSLAGPTYNEQFF.

In DNA, the CDR3 is TGTGCCAGCAGTCTGGGGACTAGCGGGATTCATGAGCAGTTCTTC. It encodes CASSLGTSGIHEQFF. The chain couples TRBV6-5 to TRBJ2-1; TRBD2 agrees at 13 bases. The CDR3 sequence is 15 residues long. V shed 5 bases and J 8 bases; nucleotides not matched to a gene: 6. In germline, CDR1 is MNHEY, CDR2 SVGAGI.

The rearrangement joins TRBV5-1 to TRBJ2-3; TRBD1 matches 7 bases. Germline-derived CDR1 and CDR2 are SGHRS and YFSETQ. The CDR3 length is 17 residues. Losses at the gene ends were 3 bases for V and 4 bases for J; bases not matched to a gene: 14. This CDR3 is CASSSTDGTVGSDTQYF. In DNA form, the CDR3 reads TGCGCCAGCAGCTCGACAGACGGGACAGTGGGCTCAGATACGCAGTATTTT.

Comment on this clone: One end of the junction varies from germline; a read error may be responsible. This chain joins TRBV7-6 and TRBJ2-1; 8 bases are shared with TRBD1. The length of the CDR3 is 14 residues. Looked up from germline, CDR1 is SGHVS and CDR2 is FNYEAQ. CDR3 protein: CTSSLQGVYNEQFF. The CDR3 DNA sequence: TGTACCAGCAGCTTACAGGGGGTATACAATGAGCAGTTCTTC.

The genes are TRBV13 and TRBJ2-1; TRBD2 aligns across 12 bases. Germline CDR1 PRHDT, CDR2 FYEKMQ (reference sequence). J was trimmed by 0 bases and V by 7 bases; bases with no gene match: 4. CDR3 length: 16 amino acids. CDR3 in amino acids: CASTSTSGSSYNEQFF. For the CDR3, the DNA is TGTGCCAGCACCTCGACTAGCGGGAGCTCCTACAATGAGCAGTTCTTC.

This chain joins TRBV5-1 and TRBJ2-5; D is unresolved. In germline, CDR1 is SGHRS, CDR2 YFSETQ. V shed 2 bases and J shed 1 base, with 6 bases lying between them. CDR3 length: 13 residues. In DNA form, the CDR3 reads TGCGCCAGCAGCTTCTCACCCCAAGAGACCCAGTACTTC. This sequence encodes CASSFSPQETQYF. Together with reference TRBV5-1 and TRBJ2-5, the CDR3 gives the full variable domain: KAGVTQTPRYLIKTRGQQVTLSCSPISGHRSVSWYQQTPGQGLQFLFEYFSETQRNKGNFPGRFSGRQFSNSRSEMNVSTLELGDSALYLCASSFSPQETQYFGPGTRLLVL.

Only a few counts were recorded for this clone. The chain is built from TRBV27 and TRBJ2-1; 10 positions agree with TRBD2. The CDR3 runs to 16 residues. Germline CDR1 reads MNHEY; CDR2 reads SMNVEV (reference sequence). V shed 4 bases and J 5 bases; nucleotides not matched to a gene: 8. The DNA for the CDR3 is TGTGCCAGCAGTTACATCGGACTAGCGGAGAACAATGAGCAGTTCTTC. This encodes CASSYIGLAENNEQFF.